One and the same sample provided the 26 T cell receptor beta chains below, sequenced in a study of cytomegalovirus exposure and HLA in healthy donors. PCR primers comprised 60 Vbeta and 13 Jbeta primers. Sequencing used immunoSEQ multiplex PCR; TCRdb keeps in-frame clones, though not all of them. The data contain around 150,000 clones, around nine tenths of them singletons. The sequencing sample was made of PBMCs. The origin of the receptors is a woman aged 18-35 years in good health and CMV-seronegative.

The chain employs TRBV18 and TRBJ1-1, with no clear D. V was trimmed by 0 bases and J by 5 bases, leaving 13 bases between them. Germline values: CDR1 KGHSH, CDR2 LQKENI. This CDR3 comprises 15 residues. For the CDR3, the DNA is TGTGCCAGCTCACCACCGAATTCGAGAGAGACTGAAGCTTTCTTT. It yields the protein CASSPPNSRETEAFF.

Only a few counts were recorded for this clone. The rearrangement joins TRBV5-4 to TRBJ1-4; TRBD1 agrees at 9 bases. The CDR3 sequence is 17 residues long. Germline CDR1 is SGHNT and CDR2 is YYREEE (reference sequence). V was clipped by 4 bases and J by 4 bases; unmatched bases: 11. The CDR3 reads CASSLTLQGASNEKLFF. CDR3 bases: TGTGCCAGCAGCCTCACTCTACAGGGGGCCAGTAATGAAAAACTGTTTTTT.

The chain uses TRBV10-1 and TRBJ2-7; 7 positions match TRBD2. Germline trimming cut 0 bases from V and 4 bases from J; bases unmatched to any gene: 6. Germline CDR1 WNHNN, CDR2 SYGVQD (reference sequence). CDR3 length: 15 residues. CDR3 coding DNA: TGCGCCAGCAGTGAGTCGGCGGGAGCGACATACGAGCAGTACTTC. It translates to CASSESAGATYEQYF.

The CDR3 coding sequence is TGTGCCAGCAGCTACCCCCAGGGGGCGCAGGGCTACACCTTC. As protein: CASSYPQGAQGYTF. The chain employs TRBV28 and TRBJ1-2, with 8 bases lining up with TRBD1. This CDR3 is built from 14 residues. Losses at the gene ends were 6 bases for V and 8 bases for J; bases not matched to a gene: 11. CDR1 is MDHEN, CDR2 SYDVKM, per germline.

The rearrangement links TRBV6-6 to TRBJ1-1, with 8 bases aligning to TRBD1. CDR1 MNHNY and CDR2 SVGAGI come from the germline V gene (reference sequence). The J segment lost 4 bases and the V segment lost 1 base, leaving 8 bases of the junction unmatched. The CDR3 runs to 16 residues. The CDR3 DNA sequence: TGTGCCAGCAGTTACTTCCAGACAGGGGATGGCACTGAAGCTTTCTTT. Translating gives CASSYFQTGDGTEAFF.

The genes are TRBV19 and TRBJ2-3, with D maybe TRBD1 (6 bases). Looked up from germline, CDR1 is LNHDA and CDR2 is SQIVND (reference sequence). Trimming took 4 bases from V and 4 from J, leaving 18 bases between them. This CDR3 has 16 residues. CDR3: CASSTYGTPRADTQYF. CDR3 sequence (DNA): TGTGCCAGTAGTACGTACGGGACACCCCGGGCAGATACGCAGTATTTT.

The chain carries TRBV9 and TRBJ2-1; 9 bases match TRBD2. CDR1 is SGDLS, CDR2 YYNGEE, per germline. The CDR3 has 15 amino acids. The V and J ends lost 0 bases and 5 bases, in that order; junction bases with no gene match: 3. The CDR3 loop reads CASSVARGGDNEQFF. As DNA, the CDR3 is TGTGCCAGCAGCGTAGCGCGGGGGGGGGACAATGAGCAGTTCTTC.

V and J are TRBV5-6 and TRBJ1-5; D uncertain. The germline V gene encodes CDR1 SGHDT and CDR2 YYEEEE. This CDR3 spans 17 amino acids. Trimming pared 0 bases from V and 2 bases from J, leaving 15 bases between. CDR3 loop: CASSLGGAIGGNQPQHF. Written as DNA, the CDR3 is TGTGCCAGCAGCTTGGGTGGAGCAATTGGCGGCAATCAGCCCCAGCATTTT.

This clone has only one observation. The chain uses TRBV5-8 and TRBJ2-5; 12 bases are a match to TRBD2. V was pared by 1 base and J by 2 bases, with 3 bases of the junction left unmatched. CDR3 length: 16 residues. The V gene's germline CDR1 is SGHTS and CDR2 YDEGEE. The chain's CDR3 is CASSLLGTSGQETQYF. The CDR3 DNA sequence: TGTGCCAGCAGCTTGTTAGGGACTAGCGGGCAAGAGACCCAGTACTTC.

The chain employs TRBV5-1 and TRBJ2-7; TRBD1 matches at 7 bases. The CDR3 has 14 residues. Germline assignment: CDR1 SGHRS and CDR2 YFSETQ. The J segment lost 3 bases and the V segment lost 4 bases, leaving 7 bases of the junction unmatched. The CDR3 loop reads CASSAGDSHYEQYF. The DNA for the CDR3 is TGCGCCAGCAGCGCTGGGGACAGCCACTACGAGCAGTACTTC.

CDR3 coding DNA: TGTGCCAGCAGCGTAGGCGGCCACACCGAGCAGTTCTTC. Translating it yields CASSVGGHTEQFF. The chain has TRBV9 and TRBJ2-1; D gene ambiguous. V was clipped by 0 bases and J by 10 bases, with 11 bases between them. CDR3 size: 13 residues. Germline V gene data show CDR1 as SGDLS and CDR2 as YYNGEE.

The chain links TRBV6-6 to TRBJ2-1; D is perhaps TRBD2 (6 bases). The V end was cut by 9 bases, the J end by 11 bases, with 26 bases between. Per the germline V gene, CDR1 is MNHNY and CDR2 is SVGAGI (reference sequence). The CDR3 has 15 residues. The CDR3: CASVRDLLLTMKQFF. For the CDR3, the DNA is TGTGCCAGTGTGCGGGACCTACTACTTACAATGAAGCAGTTCTTC.

This clone has more than one count but fewer than ten. The chain couples TRBV28 to TRBJ1-4; 9 bases map to TRBD1. The CDR3 spans 16 residues. The germline V gene has CDR1 MDHEN and CDR2 SYDVKM. J lost 7 bases, V lost 2 bases, and 8 bases had no gene match. Here the CDR3 DNA reads TGTGCCAGCAGTTTACTACCGGGACAGGGTCGTGAAAAACTGTTTTTT. It codes for CASSLLPGQGREKLFF. Complete variable domain (other parts from reference TRBV28 and TRBJ1-4): DVKVTQSSRYLVKRTGEKVFLECVQDMDHENMFWYRQDPGLGLRLIYFSYDVKMKEKGDIPEGYSVSREKKERFSLILESASTNQTSMYLCASSLLPGQGREKLFFGSGTQLSVL.

This clone was found once. The rearrangement uses TRBV7-3 and TRBJ2-7, with TRBD2 matching 12 bases. V lost 2 bases and J lost 3; bases outside the gene matches: 2. This CDR3 has 15 amino acids. Germline V gives CDR1 SGHTA, CDR2 FQGTGA. CDR3 coding DNA: TGTGCCAGCAGCTTAGGACTAGCGGGGAACTACGAGCAGTACTTC. The encoded protein is CASSLGLAGNYEQYF.

V gene TRBV11-2 combines with J gene TRBJ1-6; D is uncertain. The CDR3 extends over 14 amino acids. Per the germline V gene, CDR1 is SGHAT and CDR2 is FQNNGV. Between the trimmed V and J ends, which lost 5 bases and 6 bases, there was a span of 11 bases. CDR3 DNA: TGTGCCAGCAGCCCTTGGTTGGCTAATTCACCCCTCCACTTT. This encodes CASSPWLANSPLHF.

The genes are TRBV7-8 and TRBJ2-7, with D uncertain. V was shortened by 0 bases and J by 4 bases, with 19 bases between the two germline ends. The CDR3 is 17 amino acids. Germline V gene data show CDR1 as SGHVS and CDR2 as FQNEAQ. For the CDR3, the DNA is TGTGCCAGCAGCTTAGCATACAGACGAAAGCTATTTTACGAGCAGTACTTC. It specifies CASSLAYRRKLFYEQYF. Full variable domain (missing parts from reference TRBV7-8 and TRBJ2-7): GAGVSQSPRYKVAKRGQDVALRCDPISGHVSLFWYQQALGQGPEFLTYFQNEAQLDKSGLPSDRFFAERPEGSVSTLKIQRTQQEDSAVYLCASSLAYRRKLFYEQYFGPGTRLTVT.

The chain uses TRBV2 and TRBJ2-5, with TRBD2 matching over 8 bases. The CDR3 consists of 15 residues. Per the germline V gene, CDR1 is SNHLY and CDR2 is FYNNEI. Trimming at V came to 6 bases and at J to 4 bases, leaving 10 bases not matched to a gene. CDR3 in amino acids: CASRGRLARGETQYF. DNA for the CDR3: TGTGCCAGCAGGGGACGACTAGCGAGAGGAGAGACCCAGTACTTC.

The V gene is TRBV2, the J gene TRBJ1-5; 7 nucleotides match TRBD1. Germline V CDR1 and CDR2: SNHLY, FYNNEI. V shed 4 bases, J shed 4 bases, and the junction held 7 bases outside the gene matches. CDR3 length: 15 amino acids. The CDR3, as DNA: TGTGCCAGCAGTGGCACCGGGACAGTTAATCAGCCCCAGCATTTT. As protein: CASSGTGTVNQPQHF.

The chain uses TRBV7-9 and TRBJ1-1, with 10 bases matching TRBD1. CDR3 length: 13 amino acids. Germline CDR1 reads SEHNR; CDR2 reads FQNEAQ (reference sequence). Trimming at V came to 3 bases and at J to 7 bases, leaving 2 bases not matched to a gene. CDR3 coding DNA: TGTGCCAGCAGCTTCGGACAGGGGGATGAAGCTTTCTTT. Its protein product is CASSFGQGDEAFF.

The CDR3, as DNA: TGTGCCAGCAGCCTTACAGGGGTTCACGTACTAGCTAACTATGGCTACACCTTC. Amino acid sequence: CASSLTGVHVLANYGYTF. The V gene is TRBV7-2, the J gene TRBJ1-2; 7 bases agree with TRBD1. This CDR3 region has 18 residues. In germline, CDR1 is SGHTA, CDR2 FQGNSA. With 5 bases clipped from V and 0 bases from J, the junction kept 15 bases outside the gene matches. Supplemented by reference TRBV7-2 and TRBJ1-2, the full variable domain reads GAGVSQSPSNKVTEKGKDVELRCDPISGHTALYWYRQSLGQGLEFLIYFQGNSAPDKSGLPSDRFSAERTGGSVSTLTIQRTQQEDSAVYLCASSLTGVHVLANYGYTFGSGTRLTVV.

The rearrangement uses TRBV30 and TRBJ2-3; 11 bases fit TRBD2. Germline CDR1 reads GTSNPN; CDR2 reads SVGIG (reference sequence). The CDR3 runs to 15 residues. The V gene end was trimmed by 4 bases and the J gene end by 2 bases; junction bases not matched to a gene: 5. CDR3 loop: CAWKLAGDHTDTQYF. CDR3 DNA: TGTGCCTGGAAACTAGCGGGAGACCACACAGATACGCAGTATTTT.

This clone was seen a handful of times. The chain has TRBV6-5 and TRBJ2-5; D might be TRBD1 (5 bases). The CDR3 sequence is 13 residues long. Trimming left V 7 bases short and J 5 bases short, with 14 bases between. Germline CDR1 reads MNHEY; CDR2 reads SVGAGI. The chain's CDR3 is CASTDRLWETQYF. The CDR3 DNA reads as TGTGCCAGCACAGACAGATTGTGGGAGACCCAGTACTTC.

The chain carries TRBV29-1 and TRBJ2-2; the match to TRBD1 covers 7 bases. CDR1 and CDR2 (germline): SQVTM, ANQGSEA. The CDR3 has 13 amino acids. The V gene end was trimmed by 6 bases and the J gene end by 4 bases; junction bases not matched to a gene: 5. The CDR3 DNA sequence: TGCAGCGTCACCCCAGGGGGCACCGGGGAGCTGTTTTTT. It is translated as CSVTPGGTGELFF.

The rearrangement joins TRBV30 to TRBJ1-2; weak D call: TRBD1 (6 bases). The CDR3 is 13 amino acids. V shed 1 base and J shed 6 bases, with 12 bases lying between them. Germline CDR1 reads GTSNPN; CDR2 reads SVGIG (reference sequence). The CDR3 region has the DNA TGTGCCTGGAGTGCCGACAGGTTACATGGCTACACCTTC. Translated, it gives CAWSADRLHGYTF.

The chain recombines TRBV2 with TRBJ1-3; 8 nucleotides agree with TRBD1. The CDR3 is 14 amino acids. CDR1 is SNHLY, CDR2 FYNNEI, per germline. The V segment lost 5 bases and the J segment 4 bases; nucleotides outside the gene matches: 4. CDR3 in amino acids: CASSIQGGGNTIYF. The CDR3 region has the DNA TGTGCCAGCAGTATACAGGGGGGAGGAAACACCATATATTTT.

This clone has more than one count but fewer than ten. The chain couples TRBV6-5 to TRBJ2-6, with D possibly matching TRBD2 (6 bases). This CDR3 has 16 residues. V was cut by 2 bases and J by 0 bases, with 8 bases left in between. Germline V gene sequence: CDR1 MNHEY, CDR2 SVGAGI. CDR3 residues: CASSYVADSGANVLTF. The CDR3 nucleotides are TGTGCCAGCAGTTACGTAGCGGACTCTGGGGCCAACGTCCTGACTTTC.